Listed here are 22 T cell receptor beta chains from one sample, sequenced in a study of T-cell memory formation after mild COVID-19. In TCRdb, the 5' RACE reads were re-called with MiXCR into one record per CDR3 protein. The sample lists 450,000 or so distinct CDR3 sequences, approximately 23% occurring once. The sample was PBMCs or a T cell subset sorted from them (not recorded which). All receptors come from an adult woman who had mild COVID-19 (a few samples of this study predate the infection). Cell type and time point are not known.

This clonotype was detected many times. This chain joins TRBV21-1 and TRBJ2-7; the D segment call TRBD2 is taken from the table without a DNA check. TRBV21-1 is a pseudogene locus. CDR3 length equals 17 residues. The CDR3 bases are TGTGCCAGCAGCAAAGAACAGGCGGGGGGGCCTTACGACGAGCAGTACTTC. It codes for CASSKEQAGGPYDEQYF.

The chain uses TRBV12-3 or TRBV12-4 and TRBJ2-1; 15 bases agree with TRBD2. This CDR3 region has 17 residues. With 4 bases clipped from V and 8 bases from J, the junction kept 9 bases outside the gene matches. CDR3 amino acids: CASSSSGTSGRNDEQFF. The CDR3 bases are TGTGCCAGCAGTTCATCCGGGACTAGCGGGAGGAATGATGAGCAGTTCTTC.

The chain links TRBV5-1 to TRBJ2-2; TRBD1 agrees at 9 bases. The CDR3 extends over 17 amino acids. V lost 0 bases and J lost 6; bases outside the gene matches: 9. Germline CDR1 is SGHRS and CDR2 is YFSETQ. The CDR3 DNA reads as TGCGCCAGCAGCTTGGGGCCTCGGGACAGGGTGGCCGGGGAGCTGTTTTTT. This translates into CASSLGPRDRVAGELFF. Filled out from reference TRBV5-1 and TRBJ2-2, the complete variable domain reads KAGVTQTPRYLIKTRGQQVTLSCSPISGHRSVSWYQQTPGQGLQFLFEYFSETQRNKGNFPGRFSGRQFSNSRSEMNVSTLELGDSALYLCASSLGPRDRVAGELFFGEGSRLTVL.

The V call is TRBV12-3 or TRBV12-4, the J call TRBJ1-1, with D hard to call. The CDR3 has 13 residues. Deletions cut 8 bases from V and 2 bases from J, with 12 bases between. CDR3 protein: CASGTLLNTEAFF. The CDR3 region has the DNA TGTGCCAGCGGTACCCTTCTTAACACTGAAGCTTTCTTT.

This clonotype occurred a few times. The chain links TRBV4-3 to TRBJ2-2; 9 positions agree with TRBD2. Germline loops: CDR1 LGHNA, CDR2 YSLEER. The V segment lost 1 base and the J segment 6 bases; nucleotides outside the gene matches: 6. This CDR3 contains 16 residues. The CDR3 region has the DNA TGCGCCAGCAGCCAAGCTTTTAGCGGGAGAGCCGGGGAGCTGTTTTTT. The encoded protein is CASSQAFSGRAGELFF.

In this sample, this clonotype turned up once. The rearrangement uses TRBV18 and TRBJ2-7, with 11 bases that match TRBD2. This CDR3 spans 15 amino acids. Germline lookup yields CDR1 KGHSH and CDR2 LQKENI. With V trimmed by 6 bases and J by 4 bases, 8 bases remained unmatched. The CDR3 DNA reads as TGTGCCAGCTCCTCGTGGACTAGCGGGCCGTACGAGCAGTACTTC. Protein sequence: CASSSWTSGPYEQYF.

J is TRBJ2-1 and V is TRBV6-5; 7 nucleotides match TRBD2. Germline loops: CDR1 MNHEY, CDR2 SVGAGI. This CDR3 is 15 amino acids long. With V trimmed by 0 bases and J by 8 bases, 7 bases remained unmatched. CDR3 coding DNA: TGTGCCAGCAGTTACTCAGACCGGGGGGTCGATGAGCAGTTCTTC. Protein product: CASSYSDRGVDEQFF.

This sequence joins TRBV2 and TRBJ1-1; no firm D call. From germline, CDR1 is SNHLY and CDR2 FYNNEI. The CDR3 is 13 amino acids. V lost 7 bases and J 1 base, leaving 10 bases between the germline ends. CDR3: CASIPGQNTEAFF. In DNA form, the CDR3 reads TGTGCCAGCATCCCTGGGCAGAACACTGAAGCTTTCTTT.

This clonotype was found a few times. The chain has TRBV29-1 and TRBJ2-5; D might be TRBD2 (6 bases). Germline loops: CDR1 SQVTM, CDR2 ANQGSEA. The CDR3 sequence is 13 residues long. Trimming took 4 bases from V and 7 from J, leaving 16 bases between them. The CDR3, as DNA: TGCAGCGTTGGGGAGGACTCACGGGGGACCCAGTACTTC. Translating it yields CSVGEDSRGTQYF.

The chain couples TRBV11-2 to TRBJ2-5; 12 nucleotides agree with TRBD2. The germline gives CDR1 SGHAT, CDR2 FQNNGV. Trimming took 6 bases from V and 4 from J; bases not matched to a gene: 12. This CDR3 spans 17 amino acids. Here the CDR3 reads CASRKLAGGLVGETQYF. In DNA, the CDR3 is TGTGCCAGCAGGAAGCTAGCGGGGGGGCTAGTAGGAGAGACCCAGTACTTC.

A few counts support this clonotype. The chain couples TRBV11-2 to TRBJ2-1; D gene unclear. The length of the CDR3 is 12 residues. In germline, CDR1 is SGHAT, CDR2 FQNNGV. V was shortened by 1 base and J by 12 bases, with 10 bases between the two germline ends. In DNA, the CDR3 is TGTGCCAGCAGCTTAGGCAGAGGTTGGCAGTTCTTC. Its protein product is CASSLGRGWQFF. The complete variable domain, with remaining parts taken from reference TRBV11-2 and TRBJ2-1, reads EAGVAQSPRYKIIEKRQSVAFWCNPISGHATLYWYQQILGQGPKLLIQFQNNGVVDDSQLPKDRFSAERLKGVDSTLKIQPAKLEDSAVYLCASSLGRGWQFFGPGTRLTVL.

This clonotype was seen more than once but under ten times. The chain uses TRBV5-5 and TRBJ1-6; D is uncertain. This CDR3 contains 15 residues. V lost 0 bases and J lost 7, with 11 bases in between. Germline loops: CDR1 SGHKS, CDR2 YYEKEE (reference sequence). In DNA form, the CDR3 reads TGTGCCAGCAGCTTGGGGCGCCAGGCGAATTCACCCCTCCACTTT. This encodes CASSLGRQANSPLHF.

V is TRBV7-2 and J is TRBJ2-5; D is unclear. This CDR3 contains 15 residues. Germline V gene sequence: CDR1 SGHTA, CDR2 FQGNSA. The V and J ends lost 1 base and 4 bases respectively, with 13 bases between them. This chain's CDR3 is CASSLGGSMSETQYF. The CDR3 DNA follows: TGTGCCAGCAGCTTAGGCGGAAGTATGTCAGAGACCCAGTACTTC.

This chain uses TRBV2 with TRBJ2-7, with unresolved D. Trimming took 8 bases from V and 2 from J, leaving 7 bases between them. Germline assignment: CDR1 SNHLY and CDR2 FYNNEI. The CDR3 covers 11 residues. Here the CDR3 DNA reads TGTGCCAGCCTCAGCGCCTACGAGCAGTACTTC. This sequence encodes CASLSAYEQYF.

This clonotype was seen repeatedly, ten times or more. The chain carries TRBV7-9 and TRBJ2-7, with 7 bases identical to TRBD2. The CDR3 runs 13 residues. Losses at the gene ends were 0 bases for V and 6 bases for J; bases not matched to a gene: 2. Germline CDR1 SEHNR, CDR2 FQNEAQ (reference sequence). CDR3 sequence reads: CASSLASGGEQYF. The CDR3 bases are TGTGCCAGCAGCTTAGCATCGGGGGGCGAGCAGTACTTC.

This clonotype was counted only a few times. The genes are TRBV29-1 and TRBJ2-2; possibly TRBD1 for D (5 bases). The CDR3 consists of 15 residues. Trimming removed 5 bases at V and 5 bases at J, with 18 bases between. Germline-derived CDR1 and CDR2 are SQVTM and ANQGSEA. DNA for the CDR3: TGCAGCGTTTCTCAGGCAAGGGGCCTTACCGGGGAGCTGTTTTTT. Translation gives CSVSQARGLTGELFF.

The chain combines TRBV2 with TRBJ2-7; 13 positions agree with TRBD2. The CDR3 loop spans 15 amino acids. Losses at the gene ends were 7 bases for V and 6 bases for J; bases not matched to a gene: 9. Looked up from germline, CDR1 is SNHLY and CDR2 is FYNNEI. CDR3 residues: CASTSTSGRSGEQYF. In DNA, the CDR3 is TGTGCCAGCACTTCGACTAGCGGGAGGTCCGGCGAGCAGTACTTC.

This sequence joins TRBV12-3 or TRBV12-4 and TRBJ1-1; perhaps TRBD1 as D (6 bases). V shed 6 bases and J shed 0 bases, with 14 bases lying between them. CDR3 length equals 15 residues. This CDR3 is CASRGHRDLNTEAFF. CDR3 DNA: TGTGCCAGCAGGGGACACAGGGACTTGAACACTGAAGCTTTCTTT.

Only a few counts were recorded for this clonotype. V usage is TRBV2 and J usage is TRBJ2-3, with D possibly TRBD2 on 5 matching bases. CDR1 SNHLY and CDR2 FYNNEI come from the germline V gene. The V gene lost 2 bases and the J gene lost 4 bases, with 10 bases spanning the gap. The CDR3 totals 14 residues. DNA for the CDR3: TGTGCCAGCAGTGAAACTACTAGTGCAGATACGCAGTATTTT. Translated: CASSETTSADTQYF. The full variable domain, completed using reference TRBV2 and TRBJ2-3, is EPEVTQTPSHQVTQMGQEVILRCVPISNHLYFYWYRQILGQKVEFLVSFYNNEISEKSEIFDDQFSVERPDGSNFTLKIRSTKLEDSAMYFCASSETTSADTQYFGPGTRLTVL.

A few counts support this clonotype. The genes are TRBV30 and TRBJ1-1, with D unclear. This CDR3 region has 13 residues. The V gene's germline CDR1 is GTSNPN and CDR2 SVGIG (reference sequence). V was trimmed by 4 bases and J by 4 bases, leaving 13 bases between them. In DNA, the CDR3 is TGTGCCTGGACCCGAGACACCTTCACTGAAGCTTTCTTT. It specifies CAWTRDTFTEAFF.

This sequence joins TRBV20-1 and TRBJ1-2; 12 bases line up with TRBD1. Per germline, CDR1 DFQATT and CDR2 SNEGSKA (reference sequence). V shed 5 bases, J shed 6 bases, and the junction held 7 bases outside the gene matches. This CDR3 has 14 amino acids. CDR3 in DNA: TGCAGTGCTCCGGGACAGGGGGCGCGAGATGGCTACACCTTC. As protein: CSAPGQGARDGYTF.

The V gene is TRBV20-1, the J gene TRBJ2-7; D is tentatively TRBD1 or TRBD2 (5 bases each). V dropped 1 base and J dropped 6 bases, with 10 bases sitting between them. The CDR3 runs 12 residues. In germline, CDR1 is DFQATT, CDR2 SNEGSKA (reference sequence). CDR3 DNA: TGCAGTGCTAGAGTGGCTGGGGGCGAGCAGTACTTC. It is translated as CSARVAGGEQYF.